The following is a TCR beta chain sequence with its context. This entry comes from a study of CD8 T cells in Susac syndrome. CDR3 length: 14 amino acids. Germline V gene sequence: CDR1 SQVTM, CDR2 ANQGSEA. Trimming pared 4 bases from V and 5 bases from J, leaving 17 bases between. Sequencing of TCR beta, carried out with a high-throughput approach, was applied to CD8+ and CD4+ T cells from the blood. TEMRA cells were FACS-enriched, with CD8+ and CD4+ T cells isolated negatively. Random hexamers served to reverse transcribe roughly 0.5 to 1 ug RNA. TCR beta CDR3 was amplified by immunoSEQ multiplex PCR. This amplification extended across 54 Vbeta and 13 Jbeta segments. One entry per CDR3 protein results from TCRdb running MiXCR on the immunoSEQ multiplex PCR reads. The sample carries fewer than 95,000 distinct CDR3 sequences, approximately 96% recorded once.

This TCR derives from a human donor with Susac syndrome. The sample consisted of CD8+ T cells from PBMCs. The chain employs TRBV29-1 and TRBJ1-2; D is undetermined. The CDR3 loop reads CSVGRPSMGYGYTF. The CDR3 region has the DNA TGCAGCGTTGGACGCCCGAGCATGGGATATGGCTACACCTTC.